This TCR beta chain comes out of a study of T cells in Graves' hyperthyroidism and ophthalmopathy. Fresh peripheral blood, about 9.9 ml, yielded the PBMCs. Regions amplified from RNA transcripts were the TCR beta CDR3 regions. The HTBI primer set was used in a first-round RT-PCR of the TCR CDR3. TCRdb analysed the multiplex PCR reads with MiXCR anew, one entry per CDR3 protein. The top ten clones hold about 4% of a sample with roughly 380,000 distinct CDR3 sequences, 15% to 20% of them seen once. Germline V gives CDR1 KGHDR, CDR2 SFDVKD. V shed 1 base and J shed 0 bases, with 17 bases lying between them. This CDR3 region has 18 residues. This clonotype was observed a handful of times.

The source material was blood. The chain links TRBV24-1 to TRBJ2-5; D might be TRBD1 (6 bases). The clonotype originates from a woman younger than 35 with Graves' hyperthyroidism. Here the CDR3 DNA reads TGTGCCACCAGTGATTTCCGTTCAATTACAGGGAACCAAGAGACCCAGTACTTC. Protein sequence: CATSDFRSITGNQETQYF.